Listed below are T cell receptor beta chains from one sample, sequenced in a study of shared clonotypes between healthy human individuals. Measured with immunoSEQ multiplex PCR; TCRdb has only the in-frame clones, and not every one. The table lists approximately 740,000 clones, roughly 92% of them singletons. Sequenced input: naive CD8+ T cells sorted from blood. The receptor set was obtained from a man between 25 and 39 years old in good health. Each CDR3 is given with its conserved first and last residue. D genes are given only for firm matches. Clone size appears in some rows only: once, few, many, or a class for an expanded clone.

D	size	V	J	DNA	CDR3
.	.	TRBV9	TRBJ1-2	TGTGCCAGCAGCGTAGCCGCGTATGGCTACACCTTC	CASSVAAYGYTF
.	.	TRBV13	TRBJ2-1	TGTGCCAGCAGCGGATCGGGGTGGTCCTACAATGAGCAGTTCTTC	CASSGSGWSYNEQFF
.	.	TRBV4-1	TRBJ1-1	TGCGCCAGCAGTTACGGGACCTCGAACACTGAAGCTTTCTTT	CASSYGTSNTEAFF
.	.	TRBV2	TRBJ1-5	TGTGCCAGCAGTGAGGAAGGTCGGGGGCCCCAGCATTTT	CASSEEGRGPQHF
.	.	TRBV19	TRBJ1-2	TGTGCCAGTAGCGCGACTAACTATGGCTACACCTTC	CASSATNYGYTF
TRBD2	once	TRBV14	TRBJ2-3	TGTGCCAGCATAGCGGGTTTTGGGGCAGATACGCAGTATTTT	CASIAGFGADTQYF
TRBD1	.	TRBV14	TRBJ2-3	TGTGCCAGCAGCCAGGGACAGCGCACAGATACGCAGTATTTT	CASSQGQRTDTQYF
.	many	TRBV19	TRBJ2-7	TGTGCCAGTAGTATAGATCCCGGAAGCTCCTACGAGCAGTACTTC	CASSIDPGSSYEQYF
TRBD1	.	TRBV28	TRBJ2-1	TGTGCCAGCAGCTCGGACAGGGAAGGGGGGTACAATGAGCAGTTCTTC	CASSSDREGGYNEQFF
.	.	TRBV7-3	TRBJ1-5	TGTGCCAGCAGCTTGGGCCCTAATCAGCCCCAGCATTTT	CASSLGPNQPQHF
TRBD1	.	TRBV5-5	TRBJ1-1	TGTGCCAGCAGCTTGATCGGGCAGGGGGTTCCTGAAGCTTTCTTT	CASSLIGQGVPEAFF
.	.	TRBV5-5	TRBJ2-1	TGTGCCAGCAGCTTGGAAGGAAGCTCCTACAATGAGCAGTTCTTC	CASSLEGSSYNEQFF
.	.	TRBV28	TRBJ2-1	TGTGCCAGCAATATCTTAGCGGTGACGAGCTCCTACAATGAGCAGTTCTTC	CASNILAVTSSYNEQFF
.	.	TRBV27	TRBJ1-4	TGTGCCAGCAGTTGGGCCACTAATGAAAAACTGTTTTTT	CASSWATNEKLFF
TRBD2	once	TRBV14	TRBJ2-3	TGTGCCAGCAGCCCGTCCCGGACTAGCGCTAGCACAGATACGCAGTATTTT	CASSPSRTSASTDTQYF
.	.	TRBV28	TRBJ2-2	TGTGCCAGCAGTTTATTCGCTCTCTCGAACACCGGGGAGCTGTTTTTT	CASSLFALSNTGELFF
TRBD2	.	TRBV6-6	TRBJ2-1	TGTGCCAGCAGAGAGGGACTAGCTCCCAATGAGCAGTTCTTC	CASREGLAPNEQFF
TRBD1	.	TRBV5-1	TRBJ2-1	TGCGCCAGCAGCGGACCGGGACAGGCCTACAATGAGCAGTTCTTC	CASSGPGQAYNEQFF
TRBD2	.	TRBV9	TRBJ2-7	TGTGCCAGCAGCGGGGGGACTAGCGGGAGGGACTACGAGCAGTACTTC	CASSGGTSGRDYEQYF
.	.	TRBV29-1	TRBJ1-1	TGCAGCGTTGGGGGGGACAACGGCGTGAACACTGAAGCTTTCTTT	CSVGGDNGVNTEAFF
.	.	TRBV5-1	TRBJ2-7	TGCGCCAGCAGCTTGTATCGGGACGGTTACGAGCAGTACTTC	CASSLYRDGYEQYF
.	.	TRBV15	TRBJ2-7	TGTGCCACCAGCATATATCCCAGGGGGGTGAACGAGCAGTACTTC	CATSIYPRGVNEQYF
TRBD2	.	TRBV19	TRBJ2-1	TGTGCCAGTAGTATTCCTTGGACTAGGAATGAGCAGTTCTTC	CASSIPWTRNEQFF
.	.	TRBV4-1	TRBJ2-7	TGCGCCAGCAGCCAACCCCAGGGATACTCCATGGGCGAGCAGTACTTC	CASSQPQGYSMGEQYF
.	.	TRBV29-1	TRBJ1-2	TGCAGCGTCAACCTTCGGGGGTATGGCTACACCTTC	CSVNLRGYGYTF
.	.	TRBV6-1	TRBJ2-7	TGTGCCAGCAGTGAAGGCGCTAGCGTAGGTTACGAGCAGTACTTC	CASSEGASVGYEQYF
.	.	TRBV6-6	TRBJ2-7	TGTGCCAGCAGTCCACAGGGCTACGAGCAGTACTTC	CASSPQGYEQYF
.	.	TRBV9	TRBJ2-7	TGTGCCAGCAGCGCGAAGGGATTCGACGAGCAGTACTTC	CASSAKGFDEQYF
.	.	TRBV19	TRBJ2-7	TGTGCCAGTAGTATAACCGGGAGCTCCTACGAGCAGTACTTC	CASSITGSSYEQYF
.	.	TRBV9	TRBJ2-7	TGTGCCAGCAGCGTAGAAGGGGCGGCTAGCGCCTACGAGCAGTACTTC	CASSVEGAASAYEQYF
.	.	TRBV6-1	TRBJ2-3	TGTGCCAGCAGTGGTATCAGTAGCACAGATACGCAGTATTTT	CASSGISSTDTQYF
.	.	TRBV13	TRBJ2-7	TGTGCCAGCAGCACGGTAGGAGGGGCCTCCTACGAGCAGTACTTC	CASSTVGGASYEQYF
TRBD2	.	TRBV30	TRBJ2-7	TGTGCCTGGGAACCGGGACTAGGCTACGAGCAGTACTTC	CAWEPGLGYEQYF
.	.	TRBV4-2	TRBJ2-2	TGTGCCAGCAGCCCTAATACCGGGGAGCTGTTTTTT	CASSPNTGELFF
.	.	TRBV9	TRBJ2-2	TGTGCCAGCAGCGTAGCCCGGCGGGTTGACACCGGGGAGCTGTTTTTT	CASSVARRVDTGELFF
.	.	TRBV7-8	TRBJ2-3	TGTGCCAGCAGCTTAGCGGACCGAACAGATACGCAGTATTTT	CASSLADRTDTQYF
TRBD2	.	TRBV27	TRBJ2-7	TGTGCCAGCAGCCTACTAGCGGGAGAGCCCGAGCAGTACTTC	CASSLLAGEPEQYF
.	.	TRBV4-2	TRBJ2-1	TGTGCCAGCAGCCAAGATCGTAGCGATGAGCAGTTCTTC	CASSQDRSDEQFF
TRBD1	once	TRBV28	TRBJ1-1	TGTGCCACCGAAAATTCACAGGGGCACACTGAAGCTTTCTTT	CATENSQGHTEAFF
.	.	TRBV5-6	TRBJ1-5	TGTGCCAGCAGCTTGATGGGGGACTTCAATCAGCCCCAGCATTTT	CASSLMGDFNQPQHF
.	.	TRBV7-9	TRBJ2-1	TGTGCCAGCAGCTTAGTCGGAGGCCAACTCAATGAGCAGTTCTTC	CASSLVGGQLNEQFF
TRBD1	.	TRBV5-6	TRBJ2-2	TGTGCCAGCAGCTTTGGACAGGGGGTTCTTACCGGGGAGCTGTTTTTT	CASSFGQGVLTGELFF
.	.	TRBV5-6	TRBJ1-2	TGTGCCAGCAGCTTGAAAGGACTTGGCTACACCTTC	CASSLKGLGYTF
TRBD1	.	TRBV4-1	TRBJ2-7	TGCGCCAGCAGCCAAGACGGGACAGGGTGGCGCGAGCAGTACTTC	CASSQDGTGWREQYF
TRBD1	.	TRBV7-2	TRBJ1-2	TGTGCCAGCAGCTTAGGACAGGGCGGCTACACCTTC	CASSLGQGGYTF
TRBD2	once	TRBV13	TRBJ2-4	TGTGCCAGCAGCTTATCAAGCGGGGTAGCCAAAAACATTCAGTACTTC	CASSLSSGVAKNIQYF
.	.	TRBV25-1	TRBJ1-2	TGTGCCAGCAGTGATCCCAGGGAACATGGCTACACCTTC	CASSDPREHGYTF
.	.	TRBV7-2	TRBJ1-2	TGTGCCAGCAGCTTGAAGTTACCCTATGGCTACACCTTC	CASSLKLPYGYTF
.	.	TRBV27	TRBJ2-1	TGTGCCTCCCGGGACGGCCCTTACAATGAGCAGTTCTTC	CASRDGPYNEQFF
TRBD2	.	TRBV5-1	TRBJ2-1	TGCGCCAGCCCCGAGCGGGACATACCTCGGGAGGGCCACTACAATGAGCAGTTCTTC	CASPERDIPREGHYNEQFF
TRBD1	few	TRBV4-2	TRBJ1-2	TGTGCCAGCAGCCAAGCGGGACAGGTCTATGGCTACACCTTC	CASSQAGQVYGYTF
.	.	TRBV7-9	TRBJ2-5	TGTGCCAGCAGCCCGCAAAGGGGCCGCCAAGAGACCCAGTACTTC	CASSPQRGRQETQYF
TRBD1	once	TRBV29-1	TRBJ2-7	TGCAGCGTTGGACGCCCAGGGGGTGACTACGAGCAGTACTTC	CSVGRPGGDYEQYF
TRBD1	.	TRBV5-6	TRBJ2-1	TGTGCCAGCAGCTTGGAGGGACAGGGGTACAATGAGCAGTTCTTC	CASSLEGQGYNEQFF
TRBD2	.	TRBV29-1	TRBJ2-1	TGCAGCGCCGTGGGACTAGCGAGTGAGCAGTTCTTC	CSAVGLASEQFF
.	.	TRBV28	TRBJ2-5	TGTGCCAGCAGACTAGCTGAACAAGAGACCCAGTACTTC	CASRLAEQETQYF
.	once	TRBV19	TRBJ2-7	TGTGCCAGTAGTATCGGCAGGAACTACGAGCAGTACTTC	CASSIGRNYEQYF
.	.	TRBV28	TRBJ2-7	TGTGCCAGCAGTTTAGCACCGGTCGCGCAGTACTTC	CASSLAPVAQYF
TRBD1	.	TRBV2	TRBJ1-1	TGTGCCAGCACCCCAGGGGGGCTTAACACTGAAGCTTTCTTT	CASTPGGLNTEAFF
.	.	TRBV13	TRBJ1-5	TGTGCCAGCAGCTTAGGGGCAGGGGGCAATCAGCCCCAGCATTTT	CASSLGAGGNQPQHF